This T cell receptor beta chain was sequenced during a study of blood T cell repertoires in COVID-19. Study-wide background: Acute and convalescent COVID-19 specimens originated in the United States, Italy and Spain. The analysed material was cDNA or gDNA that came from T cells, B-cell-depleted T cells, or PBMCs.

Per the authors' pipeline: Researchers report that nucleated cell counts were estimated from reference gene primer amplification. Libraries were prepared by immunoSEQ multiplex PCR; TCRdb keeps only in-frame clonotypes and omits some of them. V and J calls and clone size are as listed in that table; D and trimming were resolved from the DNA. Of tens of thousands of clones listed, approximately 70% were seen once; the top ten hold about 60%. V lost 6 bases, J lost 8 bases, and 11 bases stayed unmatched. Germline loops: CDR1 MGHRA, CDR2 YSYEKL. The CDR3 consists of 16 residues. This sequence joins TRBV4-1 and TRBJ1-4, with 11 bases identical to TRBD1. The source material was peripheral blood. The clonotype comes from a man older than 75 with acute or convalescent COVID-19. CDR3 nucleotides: TGCGCCAGCAGTCTTACCGGGGACAGGGGGAAAGAAAAACTGTTTTTT. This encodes CASSLTGDRGKEKLFF.